This T cell receptor (beta chain) was captured by sequencing in a study of blood T cell repertoires in COVID-19. Study-level background: The United States, Italy and Spain were the sources of the acute and convalescent COVID-19 samples. T cells, B-cell-depleted T cells, or PBMCs provided the cDNA or gDNA that served as material.

Authors' data handling: How many nucleated cells were present was estimated from reference gene primer amplification. This table comes from immunoSEQ multiplex PCR, and its TCRdb copy is limited to in-frame clones, with some not included. That table supplies the V and J calls and clone size; D and trimming were determined from the DNA. The sample records some 32,000 clones, around 87% being singletons. J gave up 6 bases and V 1 base, and 3 bases lay outside the gene matches. This CDR3 is built from 14 residues. The germline CDR1 and CDR2 sequences are SEHNR and FQNEAQ (reference sequence). The sequence came from a man aged 60 to 75 with active COVID-19. The source material was peripheral blood. The chain recombines TRBV7-9 with TRBJ2-7, with 10 bases that match TRBD2. CDR3 residues: CASSLGGTSAEQYF. The DNA of the CDR3 is TGTGCCAGCAGCTTAGGGGGGACTAGCGCCGAGCAGTACTTC.